These 24 T cell receptor beta chains were sequenced from one sample in a study of cytomegalovirus exposure and HLA in healthy donors (dated by TCRdb to about 2017). The method behind the library was the immunoSEQ multiplex PCR assay. Held by TCRdb, this immuneACCESS table contains in-frame sequences only and omits some clones. Under half of the omission traces to an unresolved V gene where checked; the cause of the rest is unknown. For this sample there are fewer than 200,000 clones; roughly 96% appear just once. The ten largest clones take up 0.8% to 1% of the sample. Sequenced material: PBMCs. These receptors came from a woman between 18 and 30 years old in good health and CMV-seronegative.

The chain joins TRBV7-9 to TRBJ2-7, with D unclear. Germline V gene data show CDR1 as SEHNR and CDR2 as FQNEAQ (reference sequence). CDR3 size: 12 residues. Trimming left V 4 bases short and J 2 bases short, with 6 bases between. This CDR3 reads CASSYRAYEQYF. For the CDR3, the DNA is TGTGCCAGCAGCTACCGGGCCTACGAGCAGTACTTC. The variable domain in full, with the rest retrieved from reference TRBV7-9 and TRBJ2-7, is DTGVSQNPRHKITKRGQNVTFRCDPISEHNRLYWYRQTLGQGPEFLTYFQNEAQLEKSRLLSDRFSAERPKGSFSTLEIQRTEQGDSAMYLCASSYRAYEQYFGPGTRLTVT.

The V gene is TRBV5-1, the J gene TRBJ2-3; a possible D gene is TRBD1 (6 bases). CDR1 SGHRS and CDR2 YFSETQ come from the germline V gene. This CDR3 has 17 amino acids. Trimming stripped 4 bases from V and 8 bases from J, with 26 bases between. CDR3 sequence (DNA): TGCGCCAGCAGCAACGGGGCAGGGGATAGGGGAATCGGTACGCAGTATTTT. Translation: CASSNGAGDRGIGTQYF. Using reference TRBV5-1 and TRBJ2-3 for the parts outside the CDR3, the full variable domain is KAGVTQTPRYLIKTRGQQVTLSCSPISGHRSVSWYQQTPGQGLQFLFEYFSETQRNKGNFPGRFSGRQFSNSRSEMNVSTLELGDSALYLCASSNGAGDRGIGTQYFGPGTRLTVL.

The rearrangement joins TRBV4-3 to TRBJ1-2; the D gene is possibly TRBD1 (6 bases). The V gene's germline CDR1 is LGHNA and CDR2 YSLEER. The CDR3 extends over 15 amino acids. V gave up 4 bases and J gave up 5 bases, with 17 bases separating them. The CDR3 reads CASSPNQGDKYGYTF. DNA for the CDR3: TGCGCCAGCAGCCCCAATCAAGGGGACAAGTATGGCTACACCTTC.

This chain links TRBV9 with TRBJ2-1, with a tentative D call TRBD1 (6 bases). Germline CDR1 SGDLS, CDR2 YYNGEE. There are 14 residues in the CDR3. V lost 4 bases and J lost 6, with 14 bases in between. The CDR3 region is CASSPPTGSNEQFF. As DNA, the CDR3 is TGTGCCAGCAGCCCTCCGACAGGTAGCAATGAGCAGTTCTTC.

This chain links TRBV7-2 with TRBJ1-2; 8 nucleotides align to TRBD1. V shed 5 bases and J 0 bases; nucleotides not matched to a gene: 5. From germline, CDR1 is SGHTA and CDR2 FQGNSA. The CDR3 spans 15 residues. The CDR3, as DNA: TGTGCCAGCAGCGTCTACAGGGGGTCTAACTATGGCTACACCTTC. This encodes CASSVYRGSNYGYTF.

This rearrangement joins TRBV20-1 to TRBJ2-5; 8 bases are a match to TRBD1. Germline V gene data show CDR1 as DFQATT and CDR2 as SNEGSKA (reference sequence). Germline trimming cut 6 bases from V and 14 bases from J; bases unmatched to any gene: 11. This CDR3 is built from 11 residues. The CDR3 loop reads CSAEGGQALYF. The CDR3 DNA reads TGCAGTGCGGAAGGGGGACAGGCGCTATACTTC.

This clone is a singleton in its sample. CDR3 nucleotide sequence: TGCGCCAGCAGCCAAGCAGGGGTTGACTATGGCTACACCTTC. Translated: CASSQAGVDYGYTF. The V gene is TRBV4-3, the J gene TRBJ1-2, with D perhaps TRBD1 (6 bases). Trimming left V 1 base short and J 3 bases short, with 9 bases between. In germline, CDR1 is LGHNA, CDR2 YSLEER. The CDR3 consists of 14 residues.

The V call is TRBV29-1, the J call TRBJ2-3, with a tentative D call TRBD1 (7 bases). V gave up 1 base and J gave up 4 bases, with 18 bases separating them. Germline assignment: CDR1 SQVTM and CDR2 ANQGSEA. The CDR3 consists of 16 residues. The CDR3 DNA reads as TGCAGCGTTGAAGTAGGCAGGGGGGATGGAGCAGATACGCAGTATTTT. As protein: CSVEVGRGDGADTQYF.

The count of this clone is one. The gene calls are TRBV7-2 and TRBJ2-7; 12 nucleotides match TRBD2. Trimming cost V 1 base and J 2 bases; bases outside gene matches: 3. Germline-derived CDR1 and CDR2 are SGHTA and FQGNSA. The CDR3 length is 16 residues. CDR3 sequence (DNA): TGTGCCAGCAGCTTAGTACCTAGCGGGGGGGCCTACGAGCAGTACTTC. It specifies CASSLVPSGGAYEQYF.

This clone was recorded once. In DNA form, the CDR3 reads TGTGCCAGCAGCCCCCAGGGGATGGGTGAAAAACTGTTTTTT. Protein: CASSPQGMGEKLFF. The chain joins TRBV14 to TRBJ1-4, with D perhaps matching TRBD1 (6 bases). The CDR3 has 14 residues. Germline lookup yields CDR1 SGHDN and CDR2 FVKESK. The V end was cut by 4 bases, the J end by 7 bases, with 13 bases between.

This chain uses TRBV7-3 with TRBJ1-2; 7 bases line up with TRBD1. Trimming took 5 bases from V and 7 from J; bases not matched to a gene: 7. The CDR3 length is 13 residues. Germline-derived CDR1 and CDR2 are SGHTA and FQGTGA. DNA of the CDR3: TGTGCCAGCAGCCCCCGACAGGGCGGTGGCTACACCTTC. This encodes CASSPRQGGGYTF.

The chain carries TRBV30 and TRBJ1-5; tentative D call: TRBD1 (6 bases). CDR3 length: 12 amino acids. Trimming removed 5 bases from V and 6 bases from J, with 11 bases in between. Germline loops: CDR1 GTSNPN, CDR2 SVGIG (reference sequence). CDR3 sequence: CAWGQGGQPQHF. The CDR3 DNA sequence: TGTGCCTGGGGCCAAGGGGGTCAGCCCCAGCATTTT.

This clone has a single count. V usage is TRBV7-8 and J usage is TRBJ2-3; 7 nucleotides align to TRBD2. The CDR3 is 17 residues long. The V and J ends lost 1 base and 0 bases, in that order; junction bases with no gene match: 7. Germline lookup yields CDR1 SGHVS and CDR2 FQNEAQ. CDR3: CASSLGTRAPSTDTQYF. DNA of the CDR3: TGTGCCAGCAGCTTAGGGACTAGGGCACCTAGCACAGATACGCAGTATTTT. Complete variable domain (other parts from reference TRBV7-8 and TRBJ2-3): GAGVSQSPRYKVAKRGQDVALRCDPISGHVSLFWYQQALGQGPEFLTYFQNEAQLDKSGLPSDRFFAERPEGSVSTLKIQRTQQEDSAVYLCASSLGTRAPSTDTQYFGPGTRLTVL.

This chain links TRBV4-3 with TRBJ2-3; 11 nucleotides match TRBD2. The V gene end was trimmed by 4 bases and the J gene end by 0 bases; junction bases not matched to a gene: 3. Germline V gene lookup returns CDR1 LGHNA and CDR2 YSLEER. The CDR3 contains 16 residues. Here the CDR3 DNA reads TGCGCCAGCAGCCCGACTAGCGGGGATAGCACAGATACGCAGTATTTT. It translates to CASSPTSGDSTDTQYF.

The CDR3 is CASSQVIGQGARQPQHF. The DNA of the CDR3 is TGCGCCAGCAGCCAAGTAATAGGACAGGGGGCGCGTCAGCCCCAGCATTTT. The rearrangement uses TRBV4-1 and TRBJ1-5, with 11 bases that match TRBD1. V lost 1 base and J lost 6; bases outside the gene matches: 8. The length of the CDR3 is 17 residues. Germline CDR1 MGHRA, CDR2 YSYEKL.

The V gene is TRBV9, the J gene TRBJ1-2; TRBD1 aligns across 9 bases. This CDR3 spans 15 amino acids. Germline V gene data show CDR1 as SGDLS and CDR2 as YYNGEE. V gave up 4 bases and J gave up 3 bases; unmatched junction bases: 7. The CDR3 is CASSPRTGADYGYTF. In nucleotides, the CDR3 is TGTGCCAGCAGCCCCCGGACAGGGGCTGACTATGGCTACACCTTC.

This chain joins TRBV4-1 and TRBJ2-7; 9 nucleotides align to TRBD1. V was pared by 1 base and J by 3 bases, with 1 base of the junction left unmatched. This CDR3 has 14 residues. In germline, CDR1 is MGHRA, CDR2 YSYEKL. The CDR3 DNA reads TGCGCCAGCAGCCAAGTGGGACAGGGCTACGAGCAGTACTTC. This translates into CASSQVGQGYEQYF.

In its sample, this clone was seen once. This rearrangement joins TRBV6-1 to TRBJ1-5; D not resolved. Germline-derived CDR1 and CDR2 are MNHNS and SASEGT. Between the trimmed V and J ends, which lost 11 bases and 0 bases, there was a span of 14 bases. This CDR3 has 14 amino acids. The CDR3 loop reads CASLPVDSNQPQHF. The CDR3 region has the DNA TGTGCCTCCCTACCCGTCGATAGCAATCAGCCCCAGCATTTT.

This chain joins TRBV5-1 and TRBJ2-5; a possible D gene is TRBD2 (6 bases). The CDR3 is 15 residues long. V lost 0 bases and J 5 bases, leaving 14 bases between the germline ends. Per germline, CDR1 SGHRS and CDR2 YFSETQ. The CDR3 DNA is TGCGCCAGCAGCTTGGGCGCTAGCGTCGGGGAGACCCAGTACTTC. It specifies CASSLGASVGETQYF.

J is TRBJ1-1 and V is TRBV4-1; 9 nucleotides match TRBD1. CDR1 and CDR2 (germline): MGHRA, YSYEKL. J lost 11 bases, V lost 4 bases, and 2 bases had no gene match. The CDR3 has 11 amino acids. The CDR3 DNA follows: TGCGCCAGCAGCCGCGGACAGGGGGCTTTCTTT. As protein: CASSRGQGAFF.

This chain uses TRBV2 with TRBJ2-5; TRBD2 aligns across 10 bases. J lost 3 bases, V lost 0 bases, and 7 bases had no gene match. Germline V gene data show CDR1 as SNHLY and CDR2 as FYNNEI. This CDR3 region has 17 residues. This CDR3 is CASSEATLAGAKETQYF. As DNA, the CDR3 is TGTGCCAGCAGTGAAGCAACGCTAGCGGGGGCGAAAGAGACCCAGTACTTC. The full variable domain, with the rest looked up from reference TRBV2 and TRBJ2-5, is EPEVTQTPSHQVTQMGQEVILRCVPISNHLYFYWYRQILGQKVEFLVSFYNNEISEKSEIFDDQFSVERPDGSNFTLKIRSTKLEDSAMYFCASSEATLAGAKETQYFGPGTRLLVL.

V is TRBV18 and J is TRBJ2-1, with 13 nucleotides matching TRBD2. The CDR3 loop spans 15 amino acids. In germline, CDR1 is KGHSH, CDR2 LQKENI. V lost 3 bases, J lost 9 bases, and 5 bases stayed unmatched. The CDR3 bases are TGTGCCAGCTCACCCGGACTAGCGGGGGTCAGTGAGCAGTTCTTC. Protein product: CASSPGLAGVSEQFF. The full variable domain, in which reference TRBV18 and TRBJ2-1 provide the parts outside the CDR3, is NAGVMQNPRHLVRRRGQEARLRCSPMKGHSHVYWYRQLPEEGLKFMVYLQKENIIDESGMPKERFSAEFPKEGPSILRIQQVVRGDSAAYFCASSPGLAGVSEQFFGPGTRLTVL.

The chain links TRBV15 to TRBJ2-3; a possible D gene is TRBD2 (5 bases). The CDR3 is 13 amino acids. V was clipped by 1 base and J by 6 bases, with 8 bases between them. Germline loops: CDR1 LNHNV, CDR2 YYDKDF (reference sequence). CDR3 sequence reads: CATSRVLADTQYF. The CDR3 nucleotides are TGTGCCACCAGCAGAGTTTTAGCGGATACGCAGTATTTT.

The chain is built from TRBV10-3 and TRBJ2-3; a weak D match, TRBD2 (6 bases). CDR3 length equals 15 residues. The V gene lost 3 bases and the J gene lost 1 base, with 11 bases spanning the gap. Germline assignment: CDR1 ENHRY and CDR2 SYGVKD. The CDR3 protein is CAISDVAVGTDTQYF. The CDR3 nucleotides read TGTGCCATCAGTGATGTAGCGGTCGGCACAGATACGCAGTATTTT.